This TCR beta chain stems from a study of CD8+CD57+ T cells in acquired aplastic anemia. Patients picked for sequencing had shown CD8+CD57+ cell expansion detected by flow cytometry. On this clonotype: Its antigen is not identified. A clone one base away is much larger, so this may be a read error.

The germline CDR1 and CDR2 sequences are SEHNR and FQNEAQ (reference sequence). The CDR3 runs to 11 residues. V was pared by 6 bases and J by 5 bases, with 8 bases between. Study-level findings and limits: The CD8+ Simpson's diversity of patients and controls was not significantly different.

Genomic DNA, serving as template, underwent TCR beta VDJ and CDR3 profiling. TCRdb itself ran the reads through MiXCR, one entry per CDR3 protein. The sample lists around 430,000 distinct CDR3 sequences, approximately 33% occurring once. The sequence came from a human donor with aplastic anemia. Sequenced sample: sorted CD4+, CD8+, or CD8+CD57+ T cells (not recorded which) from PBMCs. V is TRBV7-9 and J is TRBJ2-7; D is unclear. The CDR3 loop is CASRGLDEQYF. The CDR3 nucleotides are TGTGCCAGCAGGGGCCTCGACGAGCAGTACTTC.